One sample yielded the 20 T cell receptor beta chains listed below, sequenced in a study of Ad26.COV2.S vaccination and SARS-CoV-2 variants. Sequencing was performed with immunoSEQ multiplex PCR; in TCRdb, only in-frame clones are kept and a portion is missing. Here the sample spans about 220,000 clones, roughly 90% being singletons. Described treatment: 15 to 20 received Ad26.COV2.S at low or high dose, single or two shots; about five received placebo; per-sample allocation not given. Repertoires come from day 63 after the first vaccine or placebo injection. The sequencing here drew on peripheral blood, taken in a trial of Ad26.COV2.S vaccine versus placebo. Source of these receptors: a person between 18 and 65 years old who received the Ad26.COV2.S COVID-19 vaccine or a placebo.

This sequence joins TRBV7-2 and TRBJ2-5; a weak D match, TRBD1 (5 bases). The CDR3 is 12 amino acids. The V end was cut by 2 bases, the J end by 7 bases, with 8 bases between. CDR1 and CDR2 (germline): SGHTA, FQGNSA. This CDR3 reads CASSLFTGTQYF. CDR3 nucleotides: TGTGCCAGCAGCTTATTTACAGGGACCCAGTACTTC.

This sequence joins TRBV6-5 and TRBJ1-2; D may be TRBD1 (6 bases). The V gene's germline CDR1 is MNHEY and CDR2 SVGAGI. With 6 bases removed from V and 2 bases from J, the gap between germline ends came to 13 bases. CDR3 size: 14 residues. This CDR3 reads CASRGGGINYGYTF. The DNA for the CDR3 is TGTGCCAGCAGGGGGGGCGGGATCAACTATGGCTACACCTTC.

The chain has TRBV9 and TRBJ2-3; 12 bases align to TRBD2. Germline trimming cut 4 bases from V and 6 bases from J; bases unmatched to any gene: 9. The V gene's germline CDR1 is SGDLS and CDR2 YYNGEE. This CDR3 region has 16 residues. The DNA of the CDR3 is TGTGCCAGCAGCTCCCTAGCGGGGGGGTCCAAGGATACGCAGTATTTT. Residues: CASSSLAGGSKDTQYF.

This clone has a single count. V is TRBV7-2 and J is TRBJ2-2; no clear D. Germline CDR1 reads SGHTA; CDR2 reads FQGNSA. This CDR3 contains 15 residues. V was shortened by 3 bases and J by 1 base, with 9 bases between the two germline ends. CDR3 in amino acids: CASSLQVQNTGELFF. The CDR3 bases are TGTGCCAGCAGCTTGCAAGTCCAGAACACCGGGGAGCTGTTTTTT.

This chain links TRBV11-2 with TRBJ2-7; D is perhaps TRBD1 (6 bases). V lost 1 base and J 6 bases, leaving 16 bases between the germline ends. The CDR3 runs 15 residues. CDR1 and CDR2 from the germline V gene are SGHAT and FQNNGV. The CDR3 DNA is TGTGCCAGCAGCTTAGTATCGACAGGAGCTCGCGAGCAGTACTTC. This sequence encodes CASSLVSTGAREQYF.

The table lists this clone with a count of one. The V gene is TRBV29-1, the J gene TRBJ1-2, with 11 bases matching TRBD1. The CDR3 sequence is 13 residues long. After removal of 3 bases from V and 5 bases from J, the junction contained 2 bases not matched to a gene. Germline values: CDR1 SQVTM, CDR2 ANQGSEA. The CDR3 coding sequence is TGCAGCGTTGAGGGACAGGGGGGATATGGCTACACCTTC. Its translation: CSVEGQGGYGYTF. Looking up the rest from reference TRBV29-1 and TRBJ1-2 gives the full variable domain: SAVISQKPSRDICQRGTSLTIQCQVDSQVTMMFWYRQQPGQSLTLIATANQGSEATYESGFVIDKFPISRPNLTFSTLTVSNMSPEDSSIYLCSVEGQGGYGYTFGSGTRLTVV.

The gene calls are TRBV30 and TRBJ2-7, with 10 bases that match TRBD1. Unmatched junction bases numbered 5, after V lost 2 bases and J lost 7 bases. This CDR3 is built from 13 residues. Germline assignment: CDR1 GTSNPN and CDR2 SVGIG (reference sequence). CDR3 DNA sequence: TGTGCCTGGAGTCGACAGGGGGCGAGGGAGCAGTACTTC. Its protein product is CAWSRQGAREQYF.

This clone was picked up one time. The rearrangement joins TRBV5-1 to TRBJ1-6, with D possibly TRBD1 on 5 matching bases. Germline CDR1 is SGHRS and CDR2 is YFSETQ. V was cut by 5 bases and J by 9 bases, with 12 bases left in between. The CDR3 covers 13 residues. The CDR3 DNA follows: TGCGCCAGCAGAACACAGGTCGGTTCACCCCTCCACTTT. Translating gives CASRTQVGSPLHF. Looking up the rest from reference TRBV5-1 and TRBJ1-6 gives the full variable domain: KAGVTQTPRYLIKTRGQQVTLSCSPISGHRSVSWYQQTPGQGLQFLFEYFSETQRNKGNFPGRFSGRQFSNSRSEMNVSTLELGDSALYLCASRTQVGSPLHFGNGTRLTVT.

The rearrangement uses TRBV28 and TRBJ1-3, with D uncertain. Trimming shortened V by 6 bases and J by 11 bases, and 14 bases separated the two germline ends. This CDR3 is built from 12 residues. CDR1 and CDR2 from the germline V gene are MDHEN and SYDVKM. In nucleotides, the CDR3 is TGTGCCAGCAGGGGCGGTGAGTCGGCCATATATTTT. Protein: CASRGGESAIYF. Based on the CDR3 plus reference TRBV28 and TRBJ1-3, the full variable domain is DVKVTQSSRYLVKRTGEKVFLECVQDMDHENMFWYRQDPGLGLRLIYFSYDVKMKEKGDIPEGYSVSREKKERFSLILESASTNQTSMYLCASRGGESAIYFGEGSWLTVV.

The chain recombines TRBV4-1 with TRBJ2-7; a weak D match, TRBD2 (5 bases). The germline V gene encodes CDR1 MGHRA and CDR2 YSYEKL. V shed 6 bases and J shed 5 bases, with 20 bases lying between them. The CDR3 spans 15 residues. The CDR3 coding sequence is TGCGCCAGCAGAGATTGGACTGGCCCAGGTAACGAGCAGTACTTC. As protein: CASRDWTGPGNEQYF.

This clone was seen only once. The CDR3 is CASSRTGELFF. The DNA for the CDR3 is TGTGCCAGTAGTAGAACCGGGGAGCTGTTTTTT. V usage is TRBV19 and J usage is TRBJ2-2, with D unclear. Germline CDR1 and CDR2: LNHDA and SQIVND (reference sequence). The CDR3 totals 11 residues. The V end lost 4 bases, the J end lost 5 bases, and 2 bases lay between the germline ends. The variable domain in full, completed from reference TRBV19 and TRBJ2-2, reads DGGITQSPKYLFRKEGQNVTLSCEQNLNHDAMYWYRQDPGQGLRLIYYSQIVNDFQKGDIAEGYSVSREKKESFPLTVTSAQKNPTAFYLCASSRTGELFFGEGSRLTVL.

The rearrangement uses TRBV28 and TRBJ2-4; maybe TRBD2 (7 bases). The CDR3 has 16 residues. Per germline, CDR1 MDHEN and CDR2 SYDVKM. Between the trimmed V and J ends, which lost 7 bases and 0 bases, there was a span of 16 bases. The CDR3 protein is CASNPRGGIAKNIQYF. The CDR3 nucleotides are TGTGCCAGCAACCCTAGGGGGGGGATAGCCAAAAACATTCAGTACTTC.

V and J are TRBV28 and TRBJ1-1; the D gene is possibly TRBD1 (5 bases). Germline values: CDR1 MDHEN, CDR2 SYDVKM. CDR3 length: 13 residues. Between the trimmed V and J ends, which lost 4 bases and 4 bases, there was a span of 10 bases. The chain's CDR3 is CASSYRGFTEAFF. The CDR3 nucleotides are TGTGCCAGCAGTTACCGGGGGTTCACTGAAGCTTTCTTT.

The chain combines TRBV4-1 with TRBJ2-7; the D gene could be TRBD1 or TRBD2 (5 bases each). The length of the CDR3 is 16 residues. Per the germline V gene, CDR1 is MGHRA and CDR2 is YSYEKL. Between the trimmed V and J ends, which lost 0 bases and 0 bases, there was a span of 12 bases. CDR3: CASSQDYPGTSYEQYF. CDR3 in DNA: TGCGCCAGCAGCCAAGATTACCCAGGGACCTCCTACGAGCAGTACTTC.

This clone was seen only a few times. The V call is TRBV7-2, the J call TRBJ2-5, with TRBD2 as a possible D gene (6 bases). Trimming pared 1 base from V and 1 base from J, leaving 10 bases between. This CDR3 comprises 15 residues. Germline CDR1 is SGHTA and CDR2 is FQGNSA. The DNA for the CDR3 is TGTGCCAGCAGCTTAGGTGCGGGAAGCCAAGAGACCCAGTACTTC. Its protein product is CASSLGAGSQETQYF.

The chain combines TRBV6-2 or TRBV6-3 with TRBJ1-2; 9 nucleotides match TRBD1. Germline CDR1 MNHEY, CDR2 SVGEGT. V trimming: 2 bases; J trimming: 6 bases; junction bases outside the gene matches: 10. The length of the CDR3 is 16 residues. The CDR3 sequence: CASSYPGQGRWDGYTF. For the CDR3, the DNA is TGTGCCAGCAGTTACCCGGGACAGGGAAGATGGGATGGCTACACCTTC.

The V call is TRBV7-8, the J call TRBJ1-2, with a possible D match to TRBD1 (6 bases). The V end lost 6 bases, the J end lost 4 bases, and 18 bases lay between the germline ends. CDR1 is SGHVS, CDR2 FQNEAQ, per germline. This CDR3 region has 15 residues. CDR3 DNA sequence: TGTGCCAGCAGTTCCTCCCGGACAGTTTCCTATGGCTACACCTTC. As protein: CASSSSRTVSYGYTF. Filled out from reference TRBV7-8 and TRBJ1-2, the complete variable domain reads GAGVSQSPRYKVAKRGQDVALRCDPISGHVSLFWYQQALGQGPEFLTYFQNEAQLDKSGLPSDRFFAERPEGSVSTLKIQRTQQEDSAVYLCASSSSRTVSYGYTFGSGTRLTVV.

On this clone itself: Additional DNA sequences in this sample encode the identical CDR3. This chain connects TRBV30 to TRBJ1-1, with 7 bases aligning to TRBD1. The V and J ends lost 1 base and 1 base, in that order; junction bases with no gene match: 0. Germline CDR1 is GTSNPN and CDR2 is SVGIG (reference sequence). The CDR3 spans 13 residues. The CDR3 here is CAWSGQGNTEAFF. The CDR3 bases are TGTGCCTGGAGTGGACAGGGGAACACTGAAGCTTTCTTT.

CDR3 sequence (DNA): TGTGCCAGCAGCCAATATCGGCAGGGGGCCACAGATACGCAGTATTTT. Residues: CASSQYRQGATDTQYF. This chain joins TRBV16 and TRBJ2-3; 8 bases fit TRBD1. The CDR3 has 16 residues. CDR1 KGHSY and CDR2 FQNENV come from the germline V gene. With V trimmed by 1 base and J by 2 bases, 5 bases remained unmatched.

The rearrangement joins TRBV29-1 to TRBJ2-7; 7 nucleotides line up with TRBD1. Trimming cost V 4 bases and J 0 bases; bases outside gene matches: 9. The CDR3 extends over 15 amino acids. Germline V gene data show CDR1 as SQVTM and CDR2 as ANQGSEA. The CDR3 region is CSVGGQPDISYEQYF. In DNA form, the CDR3 reads TGCAGCGTTGGGGGACAGCCAGACATCTCCTACGAGCAGTACTTC.